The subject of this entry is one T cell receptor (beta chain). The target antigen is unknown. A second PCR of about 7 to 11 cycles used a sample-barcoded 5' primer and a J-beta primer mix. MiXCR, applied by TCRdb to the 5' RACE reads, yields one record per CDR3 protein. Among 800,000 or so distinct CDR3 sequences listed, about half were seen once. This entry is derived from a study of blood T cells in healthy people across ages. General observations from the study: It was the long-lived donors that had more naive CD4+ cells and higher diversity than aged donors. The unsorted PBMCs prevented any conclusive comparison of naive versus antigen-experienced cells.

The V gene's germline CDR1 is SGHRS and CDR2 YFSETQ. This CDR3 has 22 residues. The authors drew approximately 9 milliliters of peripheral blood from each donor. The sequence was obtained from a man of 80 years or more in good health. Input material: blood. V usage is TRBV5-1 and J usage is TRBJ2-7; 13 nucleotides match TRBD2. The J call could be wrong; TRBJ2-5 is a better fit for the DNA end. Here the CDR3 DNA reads TGCGCCAGCAGCCCCCGCCCCGGACAGGGCCAGTGGACTAGCGGGAGAAAAGAGACCCAGTACTTC. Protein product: CASSPRPGQGQWTSGRKETQYF.